This is a list of T cell receptor beta chains from one sample in a study of cytomegalovirus exposure and HLA in healthy donors. The method was immunoSEQ multiplex PCR; TCRdb's version includes in-frame clones alone and lacks a portion of them. The sample carries about 120,000 clones, about 78% recorded once. The sequenced sample was PBMCs. The source of these receptors is a man younger than 40 in good health and CMV-seronegative. Each CDR3 is given with its conserved first and last residue.

TRBV7-8,CASSFLADPQETQYF
TRBV5-1,CASSLSGGTSYNEQFF
TRBV28,CASSSPAEGAAYNEQFF
TRBV9,CASSMTGTGGDEQYF
TRBV5-1,CASSLENRAHGYTF
TRBV5-4,CASSLGVGAGYEQYF
TRBV4-3,CASSRSGGNGELFF
TRBV18,CASSPRDRGLGTEAFF
TRBV29-1,CSAKGLTTNEKLFF
TRBV25-1,CASSVARGTEAFF
TRBV9,CASSAASGGGRSEKLFF
TRBV4-1,CASSQTTTGGREKLFF
TRBV7-3,CASSLGQARSTDTQYF
TRBV15,CATSRAGSGNTIYF
TRBV27,CASSFLGQNYGYTF
TRBV6-4,CASARWAGGSEQYF
TRBV2,CASRREFGLGLFF
TRBV6-6,CASSYGGLAGYEQYF
TRBV7-9,CSSSRTSGGLIDNEQFF
TRBV9,CASSEYNRGNTGELFF
TRBV6-5,CASSLTSDQPQHF
TRBV18,CASSPTNQPQHF
TRBV19,CASSMFGTDQETQYF
TRBV29-1,CSVDEGDTEAFF
TRBV11-1,CASSPGTSGQETQYF
TRBV13,CASSSGTGIYEQYF
TRBV9,CASSVGGGTLEF
TRBV14,CASSRGLHYEQYF
TRBV7-9,CASSLGPGNEKLFF
TRBV28,CASRRSGNTEAFF
TRBV7-3,CASSLKPRLAGQETQYF
TRBV5-1,CASSLDRGGREKLFF
TRBV4-1,CASSSGESYGYTF
TRBV20-1,CSAYPFEGQYF
TRBV7-9,CASSFIGQGRSYEQYF
TRBV6-5,CASSSPGVGEAFF
TRBV30,CAWSEWPRYTF
TRBV9,CASSVYRDLSTDTQYF
TRBV25-1,CASSEPGQGDYEQYF
TRBV10-1,CASSEGQGAIYEQYF
TRBV7-2,CASILGEGFGGYTF
TRBV11-2,CASSPTVAGNTIYF
TRBV7-2,CASSLGLAGPQETQYF
TRBV2,CASSAFSGDGNIQYF
TRBV13,CASSPASSYEQYF
TRBV18,CASSTNYRGRDSPLHF
TRBV21-1,CASDELEEAGGLDEQYF
TRBV9,CASSEPTSGGARETQYF
TRBV19,CASSIVLDAGEQYF
TRBV7-2,CASSSRTANTGELFF
TRBV5-1,CASSPPGGNTEAFF
TRBV30,CAWSVGLMNTEAFF
TRBV6-5,CASTRSDNSPLHF